Following are 2 T cell receptor beta chains from one sample sequenced in a study of T cell changes during pregnancy in multiple sclerosis. Assay: immunoSEQ multiplex PCR; the TCRdb copy retains only in-frame clones and omits some. This table holds 55,000 to 65,000 clones, 70% to 90% found once. The sample in question was peripheral blood, obtained in the first trimester of pregnancy. These receptor sequences come from a female donor in good health, enrolled as a control in a pregnancy study.

The chain has TRBV7-9 and TRBJ1-1; D unclear. This CDR3 spans 19 amino acids. The germline CDR1 and CDR2 sequences are SEHNR and FQNEAQ (reference sequence). Trimming removed 1 base from V and 0 bases from J, with 21 bases in between. The CDR3 bases are TGTGCCAGCAGCTTAGTCATACTGCAGCGGAGAAAAATGAACACTGAAGCTTTCTTT. It encodes CASSLVILQRRKMNTEAFF.

The chain is built from TRBV12-2 and TRBJ2-5; the table's D gene call, TRBD2, was not cross checked with the DNA. TRBV12-2 is marked as a pseudogene. This CDR3 has 17 residues. CDR3 DNA: TGTGCAAGTCGCTTAGCCGCGGTAGCGGGGGGGCAAGAGACCCAGTACTTC. The encoded protein is CASRLAAVAGGQETQYF.